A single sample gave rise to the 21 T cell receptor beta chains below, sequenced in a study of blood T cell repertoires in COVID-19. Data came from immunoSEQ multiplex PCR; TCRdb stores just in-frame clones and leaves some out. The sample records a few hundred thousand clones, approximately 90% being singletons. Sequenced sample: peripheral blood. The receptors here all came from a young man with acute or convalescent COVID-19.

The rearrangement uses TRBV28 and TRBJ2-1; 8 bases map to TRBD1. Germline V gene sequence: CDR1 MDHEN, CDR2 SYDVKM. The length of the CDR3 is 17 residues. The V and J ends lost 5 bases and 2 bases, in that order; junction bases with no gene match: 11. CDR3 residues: CASSPQGAGITYNEQFF. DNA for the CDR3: TGTGCCAGCAGTCCCCAGGGGGCGGGGATTACCTACAATGAGCAGTTCTTC.

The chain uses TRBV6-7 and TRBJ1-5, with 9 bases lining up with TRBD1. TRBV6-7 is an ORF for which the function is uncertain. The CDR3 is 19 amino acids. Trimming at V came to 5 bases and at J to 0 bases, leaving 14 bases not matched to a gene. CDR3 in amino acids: CASSNLPGQGFYSNQPQHF. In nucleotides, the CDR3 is TGTGCCAGCAGTAATTTACCGGGACAGGGATTTTATAGCAATCAGCCCCAGCATTTT.

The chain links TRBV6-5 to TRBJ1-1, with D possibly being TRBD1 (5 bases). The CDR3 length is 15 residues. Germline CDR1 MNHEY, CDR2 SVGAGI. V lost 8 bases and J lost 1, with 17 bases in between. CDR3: CASELGGRTNTEAFF. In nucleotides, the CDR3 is TGTGCCAGCGAATTGGGGGGAAGGACGAACACTGAAGCTTTCTTT.

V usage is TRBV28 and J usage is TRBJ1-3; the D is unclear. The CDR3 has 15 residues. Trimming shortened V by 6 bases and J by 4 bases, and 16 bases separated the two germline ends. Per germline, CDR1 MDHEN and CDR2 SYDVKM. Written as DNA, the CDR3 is TGTGCCAGCAGCCTAGAGGATCTACGGGGAAACACCATATATTTT. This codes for CASSLEDLRGNTIYF.

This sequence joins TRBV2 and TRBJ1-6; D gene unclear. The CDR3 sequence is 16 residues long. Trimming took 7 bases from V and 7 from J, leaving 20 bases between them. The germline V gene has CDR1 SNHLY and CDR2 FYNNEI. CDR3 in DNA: TGTGCCAGCACCCCCCCTGGCGGTGCGGGCAATTCACCCCTCCACTTT. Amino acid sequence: CASTPPGGAGNSPLHF.

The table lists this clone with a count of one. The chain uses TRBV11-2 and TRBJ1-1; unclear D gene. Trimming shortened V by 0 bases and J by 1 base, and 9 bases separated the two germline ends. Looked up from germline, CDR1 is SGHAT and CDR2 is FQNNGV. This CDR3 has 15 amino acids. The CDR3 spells CASSLDGSSNTEAFF. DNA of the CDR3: TGTGCCAGCAGCTTAGATGGGAGCTCGAACACTGAAGCTTTCTTT.

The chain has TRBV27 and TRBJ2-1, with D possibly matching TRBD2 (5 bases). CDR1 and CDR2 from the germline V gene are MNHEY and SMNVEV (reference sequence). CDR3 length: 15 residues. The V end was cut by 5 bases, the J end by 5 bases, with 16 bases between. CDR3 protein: CASSPREGWDNEQFF. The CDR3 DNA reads TGTGCCAGCAGTCCCCGAGAGGGTTGGGACAATGAGCAGTTCTTC.

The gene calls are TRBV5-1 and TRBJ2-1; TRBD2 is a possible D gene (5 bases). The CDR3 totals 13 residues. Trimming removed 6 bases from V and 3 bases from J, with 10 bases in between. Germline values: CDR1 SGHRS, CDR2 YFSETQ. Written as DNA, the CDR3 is TGCGCCAGCACGGAGGCTGACTACAATGAGCAGTTCTTC. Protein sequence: CASTEADYNEQFF.

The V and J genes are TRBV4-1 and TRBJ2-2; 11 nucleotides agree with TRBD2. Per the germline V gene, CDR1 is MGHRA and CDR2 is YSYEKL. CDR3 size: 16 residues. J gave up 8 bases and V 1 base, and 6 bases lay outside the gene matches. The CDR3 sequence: CASSQGLAGSLGELFF. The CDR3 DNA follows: TGCGCCAGCAGCCAAGGACTAGCGGGATCATTAGGGGAGCTGTTTTTT.

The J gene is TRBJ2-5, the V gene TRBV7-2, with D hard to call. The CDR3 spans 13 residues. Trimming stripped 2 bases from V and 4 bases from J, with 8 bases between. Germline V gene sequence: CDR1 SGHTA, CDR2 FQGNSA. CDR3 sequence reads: CASSLQAGETQYF. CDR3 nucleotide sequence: TGTGCCAGCAGCTTACAAGCAGGAGAGACCCAGTACTTC.

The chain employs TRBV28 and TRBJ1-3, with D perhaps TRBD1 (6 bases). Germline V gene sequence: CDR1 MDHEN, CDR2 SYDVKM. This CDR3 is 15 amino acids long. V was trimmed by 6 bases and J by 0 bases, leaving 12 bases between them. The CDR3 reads CASSPGQSSGNTIYF. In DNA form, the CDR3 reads TGTGCCAGCAGCCCAGGACAGTCCTCTGGAAACACCATATATTTT. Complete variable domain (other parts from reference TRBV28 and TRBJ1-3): DVKVTQSSRYLVKRTGEKVFLECVQDMDHENMFWYRQDPGLGLRLIYFSYDVKMKEKGDIPEGYSVSREKKERFSLILESASTNQTSMYLCASSPGQSSGNTIYFGEGSWLTVV.

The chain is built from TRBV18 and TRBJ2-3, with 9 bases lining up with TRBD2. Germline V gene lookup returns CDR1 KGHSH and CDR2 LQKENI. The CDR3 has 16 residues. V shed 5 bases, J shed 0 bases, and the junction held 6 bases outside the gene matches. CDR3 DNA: TGTGCCAGCTCATCTCGGACTAGCGCTAGCACAGATACGCAGTATTTT. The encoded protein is CASSSRTSASTDTQYF. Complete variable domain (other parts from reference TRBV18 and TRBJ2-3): NAGVMQNPRHLVRRRGQEARLRCSPMKGHSHVYWYRQLPEEGLKFMVYLQKENIIDESGMPKERFSAEFPKEGPSILRIQQVVRGDSAAYFCASSSRTSASTDTQYFGPGTRLTVL.

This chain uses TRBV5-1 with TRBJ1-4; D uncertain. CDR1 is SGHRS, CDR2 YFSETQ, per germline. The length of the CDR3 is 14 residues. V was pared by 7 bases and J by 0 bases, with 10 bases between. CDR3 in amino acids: CASRPVATNEKLFF. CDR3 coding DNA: TGCGCCAGCCGCCCGGTTGCAACTAATGAAAAACTGTTTTTT.

CDR3 region: CAWSVSGYNQPQHF. CDR3 nucleotides: TGTGCCTGGAGTGTATCCGGGTACAATCAGCCCCAGCATTTT. The chain couples TRBV30 to TRBJ1-5; no firm D call. V dropped 0 bases and J dropped 3 bases, with 9 bases sitting between them. This CDR3 contains 14 residues. Germline V gene data show CDR1 as GTSNPN and CDR2 as SVGIG (reference sequence).

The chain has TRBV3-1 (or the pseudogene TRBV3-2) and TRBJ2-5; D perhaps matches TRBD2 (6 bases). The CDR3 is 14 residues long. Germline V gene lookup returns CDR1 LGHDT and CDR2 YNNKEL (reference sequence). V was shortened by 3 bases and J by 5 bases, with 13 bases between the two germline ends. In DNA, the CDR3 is TGTGCCAGCAGCCATCGGCGGGAAGTTGAGACCCAGTACTTC. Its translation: CASSHRREVETQYF.

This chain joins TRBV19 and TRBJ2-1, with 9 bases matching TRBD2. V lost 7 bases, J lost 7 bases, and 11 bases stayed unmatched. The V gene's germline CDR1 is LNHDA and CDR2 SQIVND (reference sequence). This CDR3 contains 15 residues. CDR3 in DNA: TGTGCCAGTACCATCCAGGCTAGCGGGGTGAATGAGCAGTTCTTC. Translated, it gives CASTIQASGVNEQFF. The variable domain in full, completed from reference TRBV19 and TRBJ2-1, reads DGGITQSPKYLFRKEGQNVTLSCEQNLNHDAMYWYRQDPGQGLRLIYYSQIVNDFQKGDIAEGYSVSREKKESFPLTVTSAQKNPTAFYLCASTIQASGVNEQFFGPGTRLTVL.

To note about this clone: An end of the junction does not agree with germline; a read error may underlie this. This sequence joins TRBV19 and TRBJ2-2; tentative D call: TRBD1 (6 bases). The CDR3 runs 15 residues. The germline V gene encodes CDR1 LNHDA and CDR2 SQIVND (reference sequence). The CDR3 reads CASIMVGANPGELFF. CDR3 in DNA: TGTGCCAGTATAATGGTGGGGGCGAACCCCGGGGAGCTGTTTTTT.

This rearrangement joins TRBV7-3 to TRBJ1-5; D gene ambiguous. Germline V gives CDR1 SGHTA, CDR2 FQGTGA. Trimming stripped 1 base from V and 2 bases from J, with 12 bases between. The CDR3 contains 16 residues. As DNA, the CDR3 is TGTGCCAGCAGCTTAATTATCTGTCCGGGCAATCAGCCCCAGCATTTT. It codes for CASSLIICPGNQPQHF.

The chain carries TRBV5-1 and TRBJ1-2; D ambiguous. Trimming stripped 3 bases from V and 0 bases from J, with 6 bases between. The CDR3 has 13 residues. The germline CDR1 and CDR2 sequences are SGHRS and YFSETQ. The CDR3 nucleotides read TGCGCCAGCAGCTCCACAGCTAACTATGGCTACACCTTC. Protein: CASSSTANYGYTF.

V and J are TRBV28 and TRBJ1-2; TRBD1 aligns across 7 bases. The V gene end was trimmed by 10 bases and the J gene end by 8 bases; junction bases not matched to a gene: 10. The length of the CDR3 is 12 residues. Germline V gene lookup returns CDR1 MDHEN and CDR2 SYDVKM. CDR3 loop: CATTLDRAGYTF. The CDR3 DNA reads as TGTGCCACAACCCTAGACAGGGCGGGCTACACCTTC.

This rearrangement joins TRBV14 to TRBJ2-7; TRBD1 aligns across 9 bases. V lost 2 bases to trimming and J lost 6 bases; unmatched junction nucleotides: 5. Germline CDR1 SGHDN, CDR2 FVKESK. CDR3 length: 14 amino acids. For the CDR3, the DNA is TGTGCCAGCAGCCAACGACAGGGGGGTGGCGAGCAGTACTTC. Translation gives CASSQRQGGGEQYF.